These T cell receptor beta chains were read from a single sample in a study of patients and donors after allogeneic stem cell transplantation. TCRdb ran MiXCR on the RT-PCR reads and lists one entry per CDR3 protein. Among more than 150,000 distinct CDR3 sequences listed, less than 45% were seen once. The sequencing input was blood, either unsorted or a sorted T cell fraction (not recorded which). These receptors were taken from a human donor who was either an allogeneic HSCT recipient or a stem cell or donor lymphocyte infusion donor (not recorded which). It is not recorded whose cells these are; they may come from a transplant donor. CDR3s include the opening cysteine and the closing phenylalanine or tryptophan. Each record gives: J gene, CDR3 length, clone size, V gene, D gene, CDR3 protein, CDR3 DNA. A D gene is named only where the DNA matches it firmly. Clone size appears in some rows only: once, few, many, or a class for an expanded clone.

TRBJ2-3 16 - TRBV7-9 TRBD2 CASSLLGTSGSDTQYF TGTGCCAGCAGCTTATTGGGGACTAGCGGATCAGATACGCAGTATTTT
TRBJ2-2 18 few TRBV29-1 TRBD2 CSVLPGLAGGPWTGELFF TGCAGCGTCCTCCCAGGACTAGCGGGAGGGCCGTGGACCGGGGAGCTGTTTTTT
TRBJ2-1 15 - TRBV19 TRBD2 CASTPAGGLYNEQFF TGTGCCAGTACCCCAGCGGGAGGCCTCTACAATGAGCAGTTCTTC
TRBJ2-2 13 - TRBV9 - CASMPDNTGELFF TGTGCCAGCATGCCGGACAATACCGGGGAGCTGTTTTTT
TRBJ1-2 17 many TRBV12-3/TRBV12-4 TRBD1 CASSFYGHRTGGNGYTF TGTGCCAGCAGTTTTTATGGGCACAGGACAGGGGGGAATGGCTACACCTTC
TRBJ2-1 17 - TRBV6-5 TRBD2 CASSYSPSGGVLYGQFF TGTGCCAGCAGTTACTCCCCTAGCGGGGGGGTCCTATATGGGCAGTTCTTC
TRBJ1-5 17 few TRBV4-1 TRBD1 CASSQLFTGGSNQPQHF TGCGCCAGCAGCCAACTTTTTACAGGGGGGAGCAATCAGCCCCAGCATTTT
TRBJ1-2 14 few TRBV6-5 - CASSFLDGKDGYTF TGTGCCAGCAGTTTCCTTGACGGCAAGGATGGCTACACCTTC
TRBJ1-5 15 few TRBV7-2 TRBD1 CASSVDRASNQPQHF TGTGCCAGCAGCGTAGACAGGGCCAGCAATCAGCCCCAGCATTTT
TRBJ2-7 17 once TRBV28 - CASSLYPLSSGSYEQYF TGTGCCAGCAGCCTTTATCCTCTTTCCTCGGGCAGCTACGAGCAGTACTTC
TRBJ2-7 14 - TRBV15 - CATSRDEGPYEQYF TGTGCCACCAGCAGAGACGAGGGGCCCTACGAGCAGTACTTC
TRBJ2-3 14 once TRBV11-2 - CASSLIQGPDTQYF TGTGCCAGCAGCTTAATCCAGGGACCAGATACGCAGTATTTT
TRBJ2-2 14 few TRBV7-8 TRBD2 CAGRGTGETGELFF TGTGCCGGGCGGGGGACGGGAGAGACCGGGGAGCTGTTTTTT
TRBJ2-3 15 - TRBV20-1 TRBD2 CSASWVAGATDTQYF TGCAGTGCTAGTTGGGTAGCGGGAGCTACAGATACGCAGTATTTT
TRBJ1-1 14 - TRBV4-3 TRBD1 CASSQDRRSSEAFF TGCGCCAGCAGCCAGGACAGGCGGTCTTCTGAAGCTTTCTTT
TRBJ2-1 18 - TRBV9 TRBD2 CASSPGGGPGLWMNEQFF TGTGCCAGCAGCCCCGGGGGGGGACCGGGACTGTGGATGAATGAGCAGTTCTTC
TRBJ2-5 12 few TRBV30 TRBD2 CAWSVAGETQYF TGTGCCTGGAGTGTAGCGGGGGAGACCCAGTACTTC
TRBJ2-5 12 - TRBV6-5 - CASSYPWETQYF TGTGCCAGCAGTTACCCTTGGGAGACCCAGTACTTC
TRBJ1-1 16 few TRBV27 TRBD1 CASSLGQGGMNTEAFF TGTGCCAGCAGTTTGGGGCAGGGGGGTATGAACACTGAAGCTTTCTTT
TRBJ1-3 13 few TRBV24-1 - CATQESSGNTIYF TGTGCCACGCAGGAGAGCTCTGGAAACACCATATATTTT
TRBJ2-2 13 few TRBV29-1 - CSVEDAVAGELFF TGCAGCGTTGAAGATGCGGTGGCCGGGGAGCTGTTTTTT
TRBJ1-1 16 few TRBV29-1 - CSVELPDLIRNTEAFF TGCAGCGTTGAACTTCCGGACTTAATCAGGAACACTGAAGCTTTCTTT
TRBJ2-1 15 - TRBV5-1 - CASSPTADTYNEQFF TGCGCCAGCAGCCCCACAGCGGACACCTACAATGAGCAGTTCTTC
TRBJ2-5 13 - TRBV4-3 - CASSQNPGETQYF TGCGCCAGCAGCCAAAATCCCGGGGAGACCCAGTACTTC
TRBJ1-5 15 - TRBV5-1 - CASSLVTGSNQPQHF TGCGCCAGCAGCTTGGTAACAGGGAGCAATCAGCCCCAGCATTTT
TRBJ2-7 13 - TRBV24-1 - CATSRGFLYEQYF TGTGCCACCAGCCGGGGTTTCCTCTACGAGCAGTACTTC
TRBJ1-1 16 few TRBV7-3 - CASSLSPPGPWAEAFF TGTGCCAGCAGCTTATCTCCTCCAGGCCCTTGGGCTGAAGCTTTCTTT
TRBJ1-2 11 - TRBV20-1 - CSAGGGGGYTF TGCAGTGCCGGGGGCGGTGGTGGCTACACCTTC
TRBJ2-1 14 - TRBV3-1 - CASTNSPWTDEQFF TGTGCCAGCACCAATTCACCCTGGACCGATGAGCAGTTCTTC
TRBJ1-4 19 few TRBV20-1 - CSARGVQGTWGSTNEKLFF TGCAGTGCTAGAGGAGTACAGGGAACGTGGGGCTCAACTAATGAAAAACTGTTTTTT
TRBJ1-1 13 few TRBV29-1 TRBD1 CSVDGTGNTEAFF TGCAGCGTTGATGGGACAGGGAACACTGAAGCTTTCTTT
TRBJ1-2 15 - TRBV27 TRBD1 CASKLLRDSFYGYTF TGTGCCAGCAAACTCCTCCGGGACAGCTTCTATGGCTACACCTTC
TRBJ1-2 15 few TRBV9 - CASSVEGGWRYGYTF TGTGCCAGCAGCGTAGAGGGGGGCTGGCGGTATGGCTACACCTTC
TRBJ2-7 13 - TRBV27 TRBD1 CASTMNRGSEQYF TGTGCCAGCACCATGAACAGGGGTAGCGAGCAGTACTTC
TRBJ2-3 15 - TRBV7-3 - CASSLGMAGTDTQYF TGTGCCAGCAGCTTAGGCATGGCGGGGACAGATACGCAGTATTTT
TRBJ1-3 13 few TRBV7-6 - CAVPGAYGNTIYF TGTGCTGTCCCGGGGGCGTATGGAAACACCATATATTTT
TRBJ1-6 15 - TRBV3-1 TRBD1 CASSHGQEQDSPLHF TGTGCCAGCAGCCACGGACAGGAACAGGATTCACCCCTCCACTTT
TRBJ1-1 14 - TRBV15 - CATSGRSMAGEAFF TGTGCCACCAGCGGCCGTTCGATGGCGGGTGAAGCTTTCTTT
TRBJ1-1 11 few TRBV6-1 TRBD1 CASRGQNEAFF TGTGCCAGCAGGGGACAGAATGAAGCTTTCTTT
TRBJ2-4 16 - TRBV7-9 TRBD1 CASSLSLGQGRDIQYF TGTGCCAGCAGCTTATCACTTGGACAGGGCAGGGACATTCAGTACTTC
TRBJ1-6 19 - TRBV4-3 TRBD1 CASSQDQVGQGLYNSPLHF TGCGCCAGCAGCCAAGATCAGGTCGGACAGGGCTTGTATAATTCACCCCTCCACTTT
TRBJ1-2 14 few TRBV30 - CAWRNHGQPNGYTF TGTGCCTGGAGGAACCACGGACAGCCTAATGGCTACACCTTC
TRBJ1-2 14 - TRBV7-2 - CASSYPTAPYGYTF TGTGCCAGCAGCTACCCGACAGCCCCGTATGGCTACACCTTC
TRBJ1-1 13 - TRBV6-2/TRBV6-3 - CASRGALNTEAFF TGTGCCAGCAGGGGGGCCTTGAACACTGAAGCTTTCTTT
TRBJ2-7 12 once TRBV5-6 - CASSFGSNEQYF TGTGCCAGCAGCTTTGGGTCGAACGAGCAGTACTTC
TRBJ1-1 15 - TRBV3-1 - CASSQGKIGNTEAFF TGTGCCAGCAGCCAAGGAAAGATCGGGAACACTGAAGCTTTCTTT
TRBJ1-2 14 - TRBV12-3/TRBV12-4 TRBD1 CASRPGQGADGYTF TGTGCCAGCAGACCCGGACAGGGGGCGGACGGCTACACCTTC
TRBJ2-1 14 few TRBV5-1 - CASSLDARGEEQFF TGCGCCAGCAGCTTGGACGCCAGGGGAGAGGAGCAGTTCTTC